This TCR beta chain came from a study of radiation and T cells in renal cell carcinoma. The CDR3 has 13 residues. J lost 6 bases, V lost 0 bases, and 2 bases had no gene match. Germline V gene data show CDR1 as GTSNPN and CDR2 as SVGIG (reference sequence). Time point described: blood 4 weeks post-SBRT, at nephrectomy. The treatment denotes: 15 Gy SBRT to primary tumor, nephrectomy 4 weeks later. Nephrectomy followed 15 Gy stereotactic body radiation by 4 weeks. Blood was sampled at baseline, 2 weeks and 4 weeks after SBRT. Clear cell pathology was present in this patient's renal cell carcinoma. This clone was picked up one time. Here immunoSEQ multiplex PCR was the method, and the copy in TCRdb shows in-frame clones only, minus some. The sample consists of around 81,000 clones, around four fifths of them appearing once.

The sample consisted of blood, taken from a patient whose treatment included radiotherapy and nephrectomy. This clonotype originated in a man aged 50-60 years with renal cell carcinoma. This rearrangement joins TRBV30 to TRBJ1-5, with TRBD1 identical over 7 bases. CDR3 region: CAWSVQGTQPQHF. For the CDR3, the DNA is TGTGCCTGGAGTGTACAGGGGACTCAGCCCCAGCATTTT.